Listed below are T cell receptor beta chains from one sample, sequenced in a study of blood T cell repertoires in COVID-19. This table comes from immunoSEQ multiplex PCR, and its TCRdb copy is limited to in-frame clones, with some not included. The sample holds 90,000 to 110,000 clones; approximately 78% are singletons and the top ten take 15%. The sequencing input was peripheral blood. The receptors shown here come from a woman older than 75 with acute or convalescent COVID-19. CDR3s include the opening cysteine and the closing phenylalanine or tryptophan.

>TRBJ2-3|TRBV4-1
CASSPEGGRTDTQYF
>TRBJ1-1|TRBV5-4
CASRDRGMNTEAFF
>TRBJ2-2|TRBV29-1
CSVGRGPNTGELFF
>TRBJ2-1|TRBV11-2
CASSPYVGWQFF
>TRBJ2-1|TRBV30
CAWSAPGLDPFF
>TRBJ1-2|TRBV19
CASSIGTGGLRDGYTF
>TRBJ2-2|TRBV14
CASSQDPWELFF
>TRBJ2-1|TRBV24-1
CATSEEGGLAGPRSSYNEQFF
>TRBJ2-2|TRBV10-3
CAISEPEGQGTGELFF
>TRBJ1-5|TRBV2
CASSNEGNQPQHF
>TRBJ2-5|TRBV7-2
CASSPRLAGGATQYF
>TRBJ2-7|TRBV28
CASTPSASGGYEQYF
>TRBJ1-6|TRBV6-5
CASSYLGDSPLHF
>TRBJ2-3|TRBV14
CASSHNPGLAGVADTQYF
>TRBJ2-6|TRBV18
CASSSTGVAGANVLTF
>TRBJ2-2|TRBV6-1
CASSESGTGSGELFF
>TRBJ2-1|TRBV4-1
CASSQDNSRTAWDEQFF
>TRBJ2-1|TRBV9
CASSLTSGHYNEQFF
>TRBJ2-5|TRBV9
CASSARTGGGVGQETQYF
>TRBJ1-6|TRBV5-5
CASSLGQGNGSPLHF
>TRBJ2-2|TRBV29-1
CSVKGTNTGELFF
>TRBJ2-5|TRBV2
CASSLSGTGETQYF
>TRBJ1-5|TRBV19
CASSIQTGANQPQHF
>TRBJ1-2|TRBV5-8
CATARGRKYGYTF
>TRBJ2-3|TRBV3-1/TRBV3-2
CASSPSGSDTQYF
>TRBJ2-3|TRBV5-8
CASSPRTDTQYF
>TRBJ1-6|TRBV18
CASSPSGTGGADRSPLHF
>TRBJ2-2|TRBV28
CASRDRGGNTGELFF
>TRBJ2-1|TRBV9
CASSLLAGGQVEQFF
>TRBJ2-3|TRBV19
CASSRGLAGGPPDTQYF
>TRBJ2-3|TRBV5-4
CASSQDRGRATDTQYF
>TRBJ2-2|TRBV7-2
CASSSRGGPGELFF
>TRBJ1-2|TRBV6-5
CASSYTTDRFYGYTF
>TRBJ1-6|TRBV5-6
CASSFYDNSPLHF
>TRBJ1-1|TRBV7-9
CASSLKGLVTEAFF
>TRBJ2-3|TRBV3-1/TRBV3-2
CASRRLAGDGWTDTQYF
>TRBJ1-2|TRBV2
CASRGSGYTF
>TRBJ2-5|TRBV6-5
CASSYRTRQETQYF
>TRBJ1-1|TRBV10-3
CAGGASRGTEAFF
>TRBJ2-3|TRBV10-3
CASHRGLGTDTQYF
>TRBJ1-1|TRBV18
CASSPSGQGSAEAFF
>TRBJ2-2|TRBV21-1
CASSAWWQGDTGELFF
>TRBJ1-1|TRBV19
CASSFGQVNTEAFF
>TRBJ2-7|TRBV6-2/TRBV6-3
CASSYSRAGGLSQPEQYF
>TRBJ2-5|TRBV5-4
CASSPVTGGETQYF
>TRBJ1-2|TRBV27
CASSFDRDYGYTF
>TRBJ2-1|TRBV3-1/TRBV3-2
CASSQELAGVDDEQFF
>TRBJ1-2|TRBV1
CTSKTGGADYGYTF
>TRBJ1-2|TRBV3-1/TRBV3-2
CASSQDRTVYGYTF
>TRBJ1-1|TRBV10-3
CAISLDRGTEAFF
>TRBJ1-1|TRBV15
CATSRDSVQGARRTEAFF
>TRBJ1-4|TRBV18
CASSPDRRRTTNEKLFF
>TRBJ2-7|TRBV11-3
CASSLRTVWDRGRARWQYF
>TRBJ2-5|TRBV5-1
CASRPTGTGGLETQYF
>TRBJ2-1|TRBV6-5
CASRKLATYNEQFF
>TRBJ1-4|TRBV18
CASSPGQSEKLFF